The 15 T cell receptor beta chains given below trace back to one sample, sequenced in a study of spatial heterogeneity in lung cancer. Time point in this sample: sample taken at primary tumor resection. Extraction of whole RNA from tumor, nontumor lung or frozen PBMC preceded unsorted sequencing. TCRdb itself ran the 5' RACE reads through MiXCR, one entry per CDR3 protein. Of about 4,400 distinct CDR3 sequences listed, about a fifth are singletons. The input for sequencing was normal lung tissue next to the tumor, taken at surgery. All receptors come from a female donor with early-stage non-small cell lung cancer.

Note on this clonotype: A library prepared for alpha chains yielded this beta chain as an off-target read; its size is of little meaning. The rearrangement joins TRBV12-3 or TRBV12-4 to TRBJ1-3; D ambiguous. V lost 0 bases, J lost 0 bases, and 6 bases lay in between. The length of the CDR3 is 15 residues. In DNA form, the CDR3 reads TGTGCCAGCAGTTTAGCTACAAGCTCTGGAAACACCATATATTTT. Protein: CASSLATSSGNTIYF.

This clonotype is labeled as medium-sized. The size of this beta chain means little, since it is a stray read in a library made for alpha chains. V gene TRBV27 combines with J gene TRBJ2-5; D is unclear. V was cut by 6 bases and J by 1 base, with 12 bases left in between. The CDR3 contains 14 residues. The germline V gene encodes CDR1 MNHEY and CDR2 SMNVEV (reference sequence). This chain's CDR3 is CASRPLLFQETQYF. As DNA, the CDR3 is TGTGCCAGCAGACCCTTATTATTCCAAGAGACCCAGTACTTC.

Worth noting for this clonotype: This beta chain turned up in a library designed for alpha chains; as an off-target read, its abundance says little. The chain uses TRBV29-1 and TRBJ1-3; D gene uncertain. V was clipped by 7 bases and J by 0 bases, with 10 bases between them. This CDR3 is built from 13 residues. Germline V gene lookup returns CDR1 SQVTM and CDR2 ANQGSEA. The CDR3 reads CSAYTSSGNTIYF. CDR3 DNA sequence: TGCAGCGCGTACACGTCCTCTGGAAACACCATATATTTT. The full variable domain, completed using reference TRBV29-1 and TRBJ1-3, is SAVISQKPSRDICQRGTSLTIQCQVDSQVTMMFWYRQQPGQSLTLIATANQGSEATYESGFVIDKFPISRPNLTFSTLTVSNMSPEDSSIYLCSAYTSSGNTIYFGEGSWLTVV.

This clonotype appeared once. Within a library made for alpha chains, this beta chain is off target, and its count is uninformative. This rearrangement joins TRBV5-1 to TRBJ1-1; 7 positions agree with TRBD1. V dropped 3 bases and J dropped 4; count of bases not matched to a gene: 3. Germline V gene lookup returns CDR1 SGHRS and CDR2 YFSETQ. This CDR3 contains 13 residues. This CDR3 reads CASSWGTVTEAFF. The CDR3 nucleotides read TGCGCCAGCAGCTGGGGGACAGTCACTGAAGCTTTCTTT. The whole variable domain, filled in from reference TRBV5-1 and TRBJ1-1, reads KAGVTQTPRYLIKTRGQQVTLSCSPISGHRSVSWYQQTPGQGLQFLFEYFSETQRNKGNFPGRFSGRQFSNSRSEMNVSTLELGDSALYLCASSWGTVTEAFFGQGTRLTVV.

By sample share, this clonotype is medium-sized. This beta chain is off target for a library built for alpha chains, so its abundance means little. V and J are TRBV23-1 and TRBJ2-5, with D possibly called TRBD1 or TRBD2 (6 bases each). TRBV23-1 is reported as an ORF; its role is uncertain. V was shortened by 4 bases and J by 3 bases, with 18 bases between the two germline ends. CDR3 length: 16 amino acids. The CDR3 DNA follows: TGCGCCAGCAGTCGAAGGGGGGACTTAGGAGAAGAGACCCAGTACTTC. Translating it yields CASSRRGDLGEETQYF.

This clonotype is labeled as medium-sized. The library was designed around alpha chains, so this beta chain is a stray read whose abundance carries little weight. The chain links TRBV7-2 to TRBJ2-3; 10 positions agree with TRBD2. The ends lost 5 bases at V and 6 bases at J; junction bases unmatched: 14. The CDR3 runs 17 residues. CDR1 SGHTA and CDR2 FQGNSA come from the germline V gene. DNA of the CDR3: TGTGCCAGCAGCCAATCTAGCGGGGGCCCCCCGTTTGATACGCAGTATTTT. It is translated as CASSQSSGGPPFDTQYF.

This clonotype is medium-sized (0.01 to 0.1%) within its sample. The library was built for alpha chains, so this beta chain is an off-target read and its size means little. The chain has TRBV28 and TRBJ2-2; the match to TRBD1 covers 7 bases. The CDR3 is made up of 14 amino acids. Per germline, CDR1 MDHEN and CDR2 SYDVKM. V was clipped by 6 bases and J by 5 bases; unmatched bases: 6. CDR3: CASRGDRPTGELFF. The CDR3 DNA follows: TGTGCCAGCAGGGGGGACAGACCTACCGGGGAGCTGTTTTTT.

By sample share, this clonotype is medium-sized. Because this beta chain is a stray read in a library intended to capture alpha chains, its abundance should not be given much weight. The rearrangement joins TRBV6-6 to TRBJ1-1, with a tentative D call TRBD1 (6 bases). Germline V gene sequence: CDR1 MNHNY, CDR2 SVGAGI (reference sequence). V gave up 4 bases and J gave up 7 bases, with 10 bases separating them. This CDR3 contains 12 residues. The CDR3 DNA is TGTGCCAGCAGTTTGGGGGCAGGTGAAGCTTTCTTT. This gives the protein CASSLGAGEAFF.

To note about this clonotype: In a library made to pick up alpha chains, this beta chain is a stray read with a size that means little. The genes are TRBV4-3 and TRBJ1-4; D unresolved. The V and J ends lost 1 base and 6 bases respectively, with 18 bases between them. Germline-derived CDR1 and CDR2 are LGHNA and YSLEER. This CDR3 region has 17 residues. In DNA form, the CDR3 reads TGCGCCAGCAGCCAAGGCCTCGGCGCCGGGATTGATGAAAAACTGTTTTTT. It yields the protein CASSQGLGAGIDEKLFF.

This clonotype was observed many times. A library made for alpha chains picked up this beta chain off target, so its size means little. This chain uses TRBV28 with TRBJ2-7; 14 bases are a match to TRBD2. The CDR3 is made up of 19 amino acids. The germline gives CDR1 MDHEN, CDR2 SYDVKM. V shed 4 bases, J shed 0 bases, and the junction held 11 bases outside the gene matches. The CDR3 loop reads CASSSPLTSGRALSYEQYF. In nucleotides, the CDR3 is TGTGCCAGCAGTTCACCATTGACTAGCGGGAGGGCCCTCTCCTACGAGCAGTACTTC.

This clonotype is labeled medium-sized. Because the library targeted alpha chains, this beta chain is an off-target read whose size means little. The J gene is TRBJ1-4, the V gene TRBV20-1; D possibly corresponds to TRBD1 (5 bases). V lost 6 bases, J lost 11 bases, and 13 bases lay in between. The CDR3 is made up of 11 amino acids. In germline, CDR1 is DFQATT, CDR2 SNEGSKA (reference sequence). CDR3 sequence reads: CSAWQGEKLFF. The CDR3 bases are TGCAGTGCCTGGCAGGGCGAGAAACTGTTTTTT.

There are a few counts of this clonotype. Because this beta chain is a stray read in a library intended to capture alpha chains, its abundance should not be given much weight. CDR3 DNA sequence: TGTGCCAGCAGTACACAAAACAGGGGTTTGAATCAGCCCCAGCATTTT. It is translated as CASSTQNRGLNQPQHF. The genes are TRBV6-6 and TRBJ1-5; 7 bases fit TRBD1. The germline V gene has CDR1 MNHNY and CDR2 SVGAGI (reference sequence). The V and J ends lost 5 bases and 4 bases, in that order; junction bases with no gene match: 11. The length of the CDR3 is 16 residues.

A note on this clonotype: This beta chain appears as a stray read in a library generated for alpha chains; its size is not informative. The CDR3 nucleotides are TGTGCCAGCAGTTCCGGGACGCTTCAAGAGACCCAGTACTTC. Translation: CASSSGTLQETQYF. The chain recombines TRBV6-5 with TRBJ2-5; D tentatively fits TRBD1 or TRBD2 (5 bases each). The germline V and J ends were trimmed by 4 bases and 2 bases, with 11 bases remaining between them. The CDR3 has 14 residues. Per the germline V gene, CDR1 is MNHEY and CDR2 is SVGAGI.

By its share, this clonotype is medium-sized. The library was prepared for alpha chains; this beta chain is a stray read, so its frequency means little. The chain links TRBV12-3 or TRBV12-4 to TRBJ2-7, with 7 bases fitting TRBD1. Germline trimming cut 6 bases from V and 4 bases from J; bases unmatched to any gene: 6. This CDR3 has 13 residues. The CDR3 nucleotides read TGTGCCAGCAGCCCTACAGGGGAGTACGAGCAGTACTTC. Translated: CASSPTGEYEQYF.

Sample share makes this clonotype medium-sized. This beta chain is an unintended read in a library built for alpha chains; its size means little. The CDR3 region is CSAPRGGRYGYTF. CDR3 coding DNA: TGCAGTGCCCCTAGGGGGGGCCGGTATGGCTACACCTTC. V usage is TRBV20-1 and J usage is TRBJ1-2, with D possibly TRBD1 on 6 matching bases. Trimming took off 6 bases at V and 5 bases at J, with 16 bases between the two ends. CDR1 DFQATT and CDR2 SNEGSKA come from the germline V gene (reference sequence). The CDR3 contains 13 residues.